What follows describes a single TCR beta chain. This entry comes from a study of blood T cell repertoires in COVID-19. The wider study: Sources were T cells, B-cell-depleted T cells, or PBMCs; the material itself was cDNA or gDNA.

In the study's own analysis: Reference gene primer amplification gave estimated nucleated cell counts. The table came from immunoSEQ multiplex PCR; TCRdb's copy has only in-frame clones and leaves some out. The V and J calls and clone size are taken from that table; D and trimming were inferred from the DNA. The table shows 110,000 to 150,000 clones, with 75% to 90% occurring only once. CDR1 and CDR2 (germline): SGHTA, FQGTGA. The CDR3 loop spans 12 amino acids. The germline V and J ends were trimmed by 2 bases and 7 bases, with 6 bases remaining between them. The chain is built from TRBV7-3 and TRBJ2-1; D unclear. Specimen: peripheral blood. The source is a woman aged 60-75 years with active COVID-19. In DNA form, the CDR3 reads TGTGCCAGCAGCTTAGTTTATAATGAGCAGTTCTTC. Protein sequence: CASSLVYNEQFF.